Listed below are T cell receptor beta chains from one sample, sequenced in a study of shared clonotypes between healthy human individuals. Profiled with immunoSEQ multiplex PCR; TCRdb holds only in-frame clones, not every one. The table lists about 560,000 clones, around three quarters of them singletons, with around 13% in the top ten. Source material: PBMCs. These TCRs come from a woman in her thirties or forties in good health. Some clones in this sample may be carry-over from other donors' samples. Each CDR3 is given with its conserved first and last residue. Each record gives: V gene, clone size, D gene, J gene, CDR3 protein, CDR3 DNA. The D gene is left open where the match is weak. Clone size appears in some rows only: once, few, many, or a class for an expanded clone.

TRBV4-3	NA	TRBD2	TRBJ2-2	CASSRVSGLAGGPRTGELFF	TGCGCCAGCAGCCGAGTTTCGGGACTAGCGGGAGGGCCAAGGACCGGGGAGCTGTTTTTT
TRBV7-2	NA	TRBD1	TRBJ2-3	CASSAGTGYIADTQYF	TGTGCCAGCAGCGCGGGGACAGGGTATATCGCAGATACGCAGTATTTT
TRBV6-5	NA	NA	TRBJ1-2	CASSYRERGFYGYTF	TGTGCCAGCAGTTATAGGGAGAGGGGGTTCTATGGCTACACCTTC
TRBV4-1	NA	NA	TRBJ2-5	CASSQDWTGETQYF	TGCGCCAGCAGCCAAGATTGGACGGGTGAGACCCAGTACTTC
TRBV27	NA	NA	TRBJ1-4	CASSLRGFGEKLFF	TGTGCCAGCAGTTTGCGAGGGTTTGGTGAAAAACTGTTTTTT
TRBV7-9	NA	TRBD2	TRBJ2-7	CASSPWTSGRNSYEQYF	TGTGCCAGCAGCCCATGGACTAGCGGGAGGAATTCCTACGAGCAGTACTTC
TRBV30	once	NA	TRBJ1-1	CAWSVYRSEAFF	TGTGCCTGGAGTGTGTACAGGTCAGAAGCTTTCTTT
TRBV30	once	NA	TRBJ2-7	CAWSVLAGPREQYF	TGTGCCTGGAGTGTACTGGCGGGACCTCGCGAGCAGTACTTC
TRBV7-9	NA	NA	TRBJ2-7	CASSLAGSASSYEQYF	TGTGCCAGCAGCTTAGCCGGTAGCGCCAGCTCCTACGAGCAGTACTTC
TRBV18	NA	TRBD2	TRBJ2-2	CASSPPGLAVGTGELFF	TGTGCCAGCTCACCACCGGGCCTAGCGGTAGGGACCGGGGAGCTGTTTTTT
TRBV4-3	once	TRBD1	TRBJ1-1	CASSQDYRGNFEAFF	TGCGCCAGCAGCCAAGATTACAGGGGAAACTTTGAAGCTTTCTTT
TRBV19	once	TRBD2	TRBJ2-2	CASSLGRAGGHVLGELFF	TGTGCCAGTAGCCTGGGGAGAGCGGGAGGGCACGTATTGGGGGAGCTGTTTTTT
TRBV5-1	NA	NA	TRBJ2-1	CASSLAVGMYEQFF	TGCGCCAGCAGCTTGGCAGTGGGAATGTATGAGCAGTTCTTC
TRBV28	once	NA	TRBJ2-3	CASSWGIPTDTQYF	TGTGCCAGCAGTTGGGGAATCCCCACAGATACGCAGTATTTT
TRBV28	NA	NA	TRBJ2-7	CASRSRDDSYEQYF	TGTGCCAGCAGATCCCGGGACGACTCCTACGAGCAGTACTTC
TRBV5-1	NA	NA	TRBJ1-1	CASRLRVDTEAFF	TGCGCCAGCCGACTACGGGTGGACACTGAAGCTTTCTTT
TRBV6-4	NA	NA	TRBJ2-2	CASSDSDTNTGELFF	TGTGCCAGCAGTGACTCAGACACGAACACCGGGGAGCTGTTTTTT
TRBV5-8	NA	TRBD1	TRBJ2-5	CASRLTGEETQYF	TGTGCCAGCAGACTAACAGGGGAGGAGACCCAGTACTTC
TRBV7-3	NA	NA	TRBJ2-2	CASSPGTASTGELFF	TGTGCCAGCAGCCCGGGGACCGCAAGCACCGGGGAGCTGTTTTTT
TRBV21-1	NA	NA	TRBJ2-5	CASSRGEGGTQYF	TGTGCCAGCAGCCGAGGGGAGGGAGGGACCCAGTACTTC
TRBV18	NA	NA	TRBJ1-3	CASSPGGDTIYF	TGTGCCAGCTCACCGGGGGGTGACACCATATATTTT
TRBV5-1	NA	NA	TRBJ2-5	CASSYFADKQETQYF	TGCGCCAGCAGCTACTTCGCGGACAAGCAAGAGACCCAGTACTTC
TRBV7-2	NA	NA	TRBJ1-6	CASSLSGDSPLHF	TGTGCCAGCAGCTTATCTGGCGATTCACCCCTCCACTTT
TRBV4-2	NA	NA	TRBJ2-3	CASSNTDTQYF	TGTGCCAGCAGTAACACAGATACGCAGTATTTT
TRBV28	NA	NA	TRBJ1-3	CASRGFGQGSGNTIYF	TGTGCCAGCAGGGGCTTCGGGCAGGGTTCTGGAAACACCATATATTTT
TRBV27	NA	NA	TRBJ1-5	CASSLMGSNQPQHF	TGTGCCAGCAGTTTAATGGGCAGTAATCAGCCCCAGCATTTT
TRBV28	NA	TRBD1	TRBJ1-4	CASSQTGTDEKLFF	TGTGCCAGCAGCCAGACTGGGACAGATGAAAAACTGTTTTTT
TRBV2	NA	NA	TRBJ1-3	CASTWEGVGNTIYF	TGTGCCAGCACTTGGGAAGGGGTAGGAAACACCATATATTTT
TRBV30	NA	NA	TRBJ2-3	CAWRSGPPDTQYF	TGTGCCTGGAGGAGCGGACCCCCGGATACGCAGTATTTT
TRBV15	NA	NA	TRBJ1-2	CATSRDKGGPRYGYTF	TGTGCCACCAGCAGAGATAAGGGAGGCCCTCGCTATGGCTACACCTTC
TRBV7-9	NA	NA	TRBJ2-7	CASSSDNRLPYEQYF	TGTGCCAGCAGCTCAGACAACAGGCTTCCCTACGAGCAGTACTTC
TRBV9	few	NA	TRBJ2-2	CASSVSGTNTGELFF	TGTGCCAGCAGCGTATCTGGGACGAACACCGGGGAGCTGTTTTTT
TRBV2	NA	NA	TRBJ2-5	CASRVGEQETQYF	TGTGCCAGCAGGGTAGGGGAACAAGAGACCCAGTACTTC
TRBV5-1	NA	NA	TRBJ2-7	CASSTDRDFSYEQYF	TGCGCCAGCAGCACAGACAGGGACTTCTCCTACGAGCAGTACTTC
TRBV4-3	NA	NA	TRBJ2-1	CASRPGAGSSYNEQFF	TGCGCCAGCAGACCGGGGGCAGGAAGCTCCTACAATGAGCAGTTCTTC
TRBV2	once	TRBD2	TRBJ2-1	CASKSTSGRASAHRGSPNEQFF	TGTGCCAGCAAATCAACTAGCGGGAGGGCCTCAGCCCACCGGGGGTCGCCCAATGAGCAGTTCTTC
TRBV14	once	NA	TRBJ1-4	CASSLRFPQLNEKLFF	TGTGCCAGCAGCCTCCGGTTCCCACAGTTGAATGAAAAACTGTTTTTT
TRBV28	few	TRBD2	TRBJ2-7	CASSRAGGEVYEQYF	TGTGCCAGCAGCCGGGCCGGGGGGGAGGTCTACGAGCAGTACTTC
TRBV5-1	once	TRBD2	TRBJ2-7	CASSPTGGTSGLGGF	TGCGCCAGCAGCCCAACGGGGGGGACTAGCGGGCTAGGAGGCTTC
TRBV5-1	NA	NA	TRBJ2-3	CASSLSSPSTDTQYF	TGCGCCAGCAGCTTGAGCAGTCCTAGCACAGATACGCAGTATTTT
TRBV2	NA	NA	TRBJ2-5	CASTRTQKQETQYF	TGTGCCAGCACCCGCACCCAGAAACAAGAGACCCAGTACTTC
TRBV29-1	once	NA	TRBJ2-3	CSEGFSTDTQYF	TGCAGCGAAGGGTTTAGCACAGATACGCAGTATTTT
TRBV7-2	NA	TRBD2	TRBJ2-3	CASTRLAGVGADTQYF	TGTGCCAGCACCCGACTAGCGGGAGTTGGCGCAGATACGCAGTATTTT
TRBV27	once	NA	TRBJ2-1	CASSYGRYNEQFF	TGTGCCAGCAGTTACGGACGCTACAATGAGCAGTTCTTC
TRBV28	few	NA	TRBJ1-3	CATQGSFSGNTIYF	TGTGCCACTCAAGGGAGTTTTTCTGGAAACACCATATATTTT
TRBV5-8	NA	NA	TRBJ1-5	CASSLGDRGGGQPQHF	TGTGCCAGCAGCTTGGGGGACCGGGGAGGCGGTCAGCCCCAGCATTTT
TRBV7-2	NA	NA	TRBJ2-1	CASSLSAGSSYNEQFF	TGTGCCAGCAGCTTATCGGCCGGGAGCTCCTACAATGAGCAGTTCTTC
TRBV7-9	NA	TRBD2	TRBJ2-1	CASSPSGSQYNEQFF	TGTGCCAGCAGCCCTAGCGGGAGTCAGTACAATGAGCAGTTCTTC
TRBV15	NA	NA	TRBJ1-3	CATSDGQLSGNTIYF	TGTGCCACCAGCGATGGACAGCTCTCTGGAAACACCATATATTTT
TRBV5-1	NA	TRBD2	TRBJ2-2	CASSLGPGGPGELFF	TGCGCCAGCAGCTTGGGGCCGGGAGGGCCCGGGGAGCTGTTTTTT
TRBV7-8	NA	NA	TRBJ2-3	CASSLHPGDTDTQYF	TGTGCCAGCAGCTTACATCCAGGGGACACAGATACGCAGTATTTT
TRBV7-9	NA	TRBD1	TRBJ1-1	CASSRDRGTTEAFF	TGTGCCAGCAGCCGGGACAGAGGGACTACTGAAGCTTTCTTT
TRBV5-6	NA	NA	TRBJ1-1	CASSWRGSLGTEAFF	TGTGCCAGCAGCTGGAGGGGCTCATTAGGTACTGAAGCTTTCTTT
TRBV7-7	NA	NA	TRBJ2-5	CASSSLSQETQYF	TGTGCCAGCAGCTCCCTGTCCCAAGAGACCCAGTACTTC
TRBV11-1	NA	NA	TRBJ2-3	CASSLFFGRSTDTQYF	TGTGCCAGCAGCCTTTTCTTCGGACGGAGCACAGATACGCAGTATTTT
TRBV11-2	NA	NA	TRBJ2-1	CASSLLAGKLAYNEQFF	TGTGCCAGCAGCTTACTAGCCGGGAAGTTAGCCTACAATGAGCAGTTCTTC
TRBV5-1	NA	TRBD2	TRBJ2-3	CASRGRAGRAPTDTQYF	TGCGCCAGCAGAGGCCGGGCCGGGAGGGCCCCTACAGATACGCAGTATTTT
TRBV10-3	few	TRBD2	TRBJ2-2	CAISERGPAGATGELFF	TGTGCCATCAGTGAAAGAGGCCCGGCGGGAGCTACCGGGGAGCTGTTTTTT
TRBV7-6	NA	NA	TRBJ2-5	CASRTVGLGVETQYF	TGTGCCAGCAGAACCGTTGGTTTGGGCGTAGAGACCCAGTACTTC
TRBV28	NA	NA	TRBJ2-7	CASTWGYSSNEQYF	TGTGCCAGCACCTGGGGCTATTCCTCTAACGAGCAGTACTTC